This is a list of T cell receptor beta chains from one sample in a study of T cell changes during pregnancy in multiple sclerosis. Profiled with immunoSEQ multiplex PCR; TCRdb holds only in-frame clones, not every one. The sample has tens of thousands of clones, over 85% seen once. Specimen: peripheral blood, collected in the third trimester of pregnancy. These receptors were obtained from a female donor with multiple sclerosis, enrolled in a pregnancy study. CDR3s include the opening cysteine and the closing phenylalanine or tryptophan. A D gene is named only where the DNA matches it firmly. Size is stated for part of the rows, as once, few or many counts, or as a class when the clone is expanded.

CASSRTVQETQYF | TGTGCCAGCAGCCGGACTGTACAAGAGACCCAGTACTTC | TRBJ2-5 | - | TRBV11-2 | -
CASSLGGQGADEAFF | TGCGCCAGCAGCTTGGGCGGGCAGGGGGCTGATGAAGCTTTCTTT | TRBJ1-1 | TRBD1 | TRBV5-1 | -
CASSYKGGVYGYTF | TGTGCCAGCAGTTACAAGGGAGGGGTCTATGGCTACACCTTC | TRBJ1-2 | - | TRBV6-5 | -
CASSSRQVFGGYTF | TGTGCCAGCAGTTCTCGACAGGTGTTCGGTGGCTACACCTTC | TRBJ1-2 | - | TRBV27 | many
CASSLLARVNNSPLHF | TGTGCCAGCAGTTTATTAGCCAGGGTTAATAATTCACCCCTCCACTTT | TRBJ1-6 | - | TRBV27 | -
CASSQTYSNQPQHF | TGTGCCAGCAGCCAAACCTACAGCAATCAGCCCCAGCATTTT | TRBJ1-5 | - | TRBV7-2 | -
CASSKVWQGREAFF | TGTGCCAGCAGCAAGGTATGGCAAGGCAGGGAAGCTTTCTTT | TRBJ1-1 | - | TRBV11-1 | -
CASSPNRPRTGDGYTF | TGCGCCAGCAGCCCTAATCGTCCAAGGACAGGGGATGGCTACACCTTC | TRBJ1-2 | TRBD1 | TRBV5-1 | once
CASSRGGLAGGQETQYF | TGTGCCAGCAGCAGGGGGGGACTAGCGGGGGGCCAAGAGACCCAGTACTTC | TRBJ2-5 | TRBD2 | TRBV13 | -
CASSPLSTGSNYGYTF | TGTGCCAGCAGCCCTTTATCGACAGGGAGTAACTATGGCTACACCTTC | TRBJ1-2 | TRBD1 | TRBV9 | -
CASSFHRDTDTQYF | TGTGCCAGCAGTTTTCACAGGGACACAGATACGCAGTATTTT | TRBJ2-3 | - | TRBV28 | -
CASSFGQGNEKLFF | TGTGCCAGCAGCTTCGGACAGGGTAATGAAAAACTGTTTTTT | TRBJ1-4 | TRBD1 | TRBV13 | -
CASSFTGLDGEQYF | TGTGCCAGCAGCTTCACAGGGTTGGACGGCGAGCAGTACTTC | TRBJ2-7 | - | TRBV7-2 | -
CARNGTAYQPQHF | TGTGCCAGGAACGGGACAGCTTATCAGCCCCAGCATTTT | TRBJ1-5 | TRBD1 | TRBV28 | -
CASSRLAGTYNEQFF | TGTGCCAGCAGCCGACTAGCGGGAACCTACAATGAGCAGTTCTTC | TRBJ2-1 | TRBD2 | TRBV2 | -
CASSYSSGANTEAFF | TGTGCCAGCAGTTACTCGTCAGGGGCGAACACTGAAGCTTTCTTT | TRBJ1-1 | - | TRBV6-5 | -
CASSDEAGRSTDTQYF | TGTGCCAGCAGTGACGAAGCAGGTCGTAGCACAGATACGCAGTATTTT | TRBJ2-3 | - | TRBV6-4 | -
CASSFSGADEQYF | TGCGCCAGCAGCTTTAGTGGGGCCGACGAGCAGTACTTC | TRBJ2-7 | - | TRBV4-3 | -
CASSLYLEVYGYTF | TGTGCCAGCAGCTTATACTTAGAGGTCTATGGCTACACCTTC | TRBJ1-2 | - | TRBV7-2 | -